This T cell receptor (beta chain) was recovered during a study of blood T cell repertoires in COVID-19. Trimming pared 7 bases from V and 4 bases from J, leaving 14 bases between. The germline V gene encodes CDR1 LNHDA and CDR2 SQIVND (reference sequence). The CDR3 length is 14 residues. Some clones are missing from TCRdb's copy, which holds only in-frame ones; the method was immunoSEQ multiplex PCR. The sample shows over 200,000 clones, about 87% of them seen only once. The TCR comes from a woman between 40 and 50 years old with acute COVID-19. Source material: PBMCs or T cells enriched from blood (not recorded which). The rearrangement links TRBV19 to TRBJ1-3; perhaps TRBD1 as D (5 bases). The CDR3 protein is CASTKWGVGNTIYF. As DNA, the CDR3 is TGTGCCAGTACTAAGTGGGGCGTCGGAAACACCATATATTTT.